What follows describes a single TCR beta chain. The antigen it recognizes is unknown. No base-level quality is on record; no much larger clone is a single base apart. This CDR3 is also generated by other DNA sequences in the sample. To be included, a participant needed at least one PBMC sample from before ART initiation plus at least two post-ART samples. Every participant with HIV received treatment in the United States of America. Before DNA extraction, cryopreserved samples of about 1-10 million PBMC were thawed and washed. At the time of the earliest PBMC sample for each participant with HIV, ages ranged from about 23 to 60 years. PBMC samples from each participant spanned 1-4 timepoints before ART initiation and 2-8 timepoints after ART initiation, with a median of 7 samples. For every participant, serial HIV viral load, CD4+ T-cell count, ART history and demographic data were obtained. Genomic DNA was extracted from unsorted PBMC with a Qiagen kit on a QIAcube, with processing performed in batches of 12 samples.

The entry originates in a study of long-term antiretroviral therapy in people with HIV (dated by TCRdb to between 2022 and 2023). At the level of the whole study: The earliest samples were collected about a decade before the 2015 WHO recommendation for immediate ART, when ART was typically delayed until CD4 counts fell. Test extractions of a monoclonal T-cell line alongside 30 or so polyclonal samples showed no cross-contamination during QIAcube processing. Whether ART initiation and durable HIV suppression were associated with changes in peripheral blood TRB repertoire composition and diversity was tested in a retrospective serial study. A total of fewer than 250 cryopreserved PBMC samples came from approximately 30 adults with confirmed HIV infection and were collected serially over a mean of about six years (range 1-12). Among the 30 to 35 participants with HIV, roughly eleven were female.

Study-level results and caveats: ART initiation was associated with a significant increase in TRB diversity, but diversity stayed significantly below transplant donor controls even after long-term ART. Since PBMC availability was limited, sequencing covered only the TCR beta chain, with no alpha chain pairing. No data were available on ART adherence, viral resistance or therapy changes, limiting inferences about post-ART repertoire changes. At every time point, the repertoire was dominated by expanded TRB clones first identified before ART initiation, although this dominance fluctuated and, in many PLHIV, declined after ART. The samples span the years 2004 to 2017, and the ART regimens used at that time may not be as effective as current regimens. Unsorted PBMC were profiled instead of sorted CD4+ and CD8+ T cells because pre-ART samples had limited cell numbers. CDR3 length ranges in HIV repertoires were narrower than in controls, and network structure suggested an antigen-experienced repertoire with only a slight naive shift after ART.

Sequencing of the TRB variable region was done with the immunoSEQ hsTCRB v3.0 assay at survey level resolution. A depth of roughly 35,000-55,000 T-cell genomes per sample was targeted for TRB sequencing. TRB libraries were pooled and sequenced on an Illumina MiSeq using a v3 150-cycle kit. Per the source publication's procedure: Repertoire analysis ran in R within a reproducible Nextflow workflow covering QC, data transformation and analysis. LymphoSeq2, an R package for exploring AIRR-Seq data, was used to implement custom analyses. Several samples yielding fewer than 5000 total TRB sequences were excluded, leaving 150 to 200 analyzed HIV repertoires. Among the approximately 190 HIV repertoires that were kept, some 60 were collected before ART initiation and over 120 were collected after ART initiation. Each repertoire was downsampled to 5000 TRB nucleotide sequences, and summary statistics were averaged across 100 downsampling iterations. TRB sequences were retained for analysis only if CDR3 regions of at least seven amino acids were present. Diversity was measured with a Shannon entropy-derived clonality score and the Gini coefficient. In repertoire networks, the top 5000 CDR3 amino acid sequences were linked whenever an edit distance of one separated two sequences. For TRB CDR3 amino acid sequences, GLIPH2 was used to predict antigen specificity groups and MHC restriction. CDR3 amino acid sequences were matched against VDJdb and McPAS-TCR to flag known CMV, EBV, HIV or tissue antigen associations. Pre-ART, post-ART and control groups were compared with Wilcoxon signed-rank tests and Holm-Bonferroni correction. In TCRdb, the immuneACCESS table is reduced to in-frame sequences with V and J assigned. These tables do not hold every clone; where another copy was compared, an unresolved V gene accounts for under half, and the others remain unexplained. V and J calls plus clone size are reproduced from that table; the DNA served to infer D and trimming. This sample is represented by 20,000 or so clones; approximately 79% of them were singletons. The biggest ten clones account for roughly 6.7% of the sample.

Reading the germline V gene gives CDR1 MNHEY and CDR2 SVGAGI. Trimming removed 0 bases from V and 3 bases from J, leaving 9 bases between the germline ends. The CDR3 spans 14 residues, from the cysteine through the phenylalanine. Of the read, only the CDR3 DNA is kept; its 42 bases are in frame from base 1. Sequencing was performed on unsorted PBMCs, taken at the start of antiretroviral therapy, before treatment. The sequence derives from a man between 18 and 35 years old with HIV. Here the chain combines TRBV6-5 and TRBJ2-7; no confident D gene assignment can be made. CDR3 reads: CASSYSTQHYEQYF. Read as DNA, the sequence is TGTGCCAGCAGTTACTCGACACAGCACTACGAGCAGTACTTC.